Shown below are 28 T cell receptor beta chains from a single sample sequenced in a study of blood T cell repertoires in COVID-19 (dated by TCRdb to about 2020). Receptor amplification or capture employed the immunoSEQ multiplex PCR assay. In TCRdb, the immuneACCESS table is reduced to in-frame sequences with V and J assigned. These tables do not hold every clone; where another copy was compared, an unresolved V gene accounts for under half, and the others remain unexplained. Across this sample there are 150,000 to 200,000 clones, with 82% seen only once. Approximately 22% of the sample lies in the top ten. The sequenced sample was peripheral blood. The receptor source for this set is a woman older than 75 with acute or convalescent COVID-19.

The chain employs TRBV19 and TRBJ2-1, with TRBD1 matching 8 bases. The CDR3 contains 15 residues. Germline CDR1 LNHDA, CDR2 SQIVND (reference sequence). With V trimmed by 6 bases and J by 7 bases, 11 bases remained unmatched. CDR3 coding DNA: TGTGCCAGTAGAACGGGACAGGTAGGGGGGAATGAGCAGTTCTTC. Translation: CASRTGQVGGNEQFF.

The CDR3 nucleotides read TGTGCCAGCCTAGCGGTCTCCTACGAGCAGTACTTC. This encodes CASLAVSYEQYF. V gene TRBV2 combines with J gene TRBJ2-7; 7 bases are shared with TRBD2. CDR3 length equals 12 residues. V trimming: 8 bases; J trimming: 0 bases; junction bases outside the gene matches: 1. The germline gives CDR1 SNHLY, CDR2 FYNNEI.

In DNA form, the CDR3 reads TGTGCCAGCAGTTTCCAGGGGGCCCCTGAAGCTTTCTTT. Encoded protein: CASSFQGAPEAFF. The chain uses TRBV12-3 or TRBV12-4 and TRBJ1-1; 8 bases align to TRBD1. V shed 3 bases and J 6 bases; nucleotides not matched to a gene: 3. The CDR3 is made up of 13 amino acids.

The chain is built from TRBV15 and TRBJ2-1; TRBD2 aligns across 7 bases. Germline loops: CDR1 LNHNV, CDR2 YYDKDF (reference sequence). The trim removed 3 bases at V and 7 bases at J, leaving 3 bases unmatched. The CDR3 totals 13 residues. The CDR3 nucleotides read TGTGCCACCAGCAGGCCGGGGGGAAATGAGCAGTTCTTC. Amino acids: CATSRPGGNEQFF.

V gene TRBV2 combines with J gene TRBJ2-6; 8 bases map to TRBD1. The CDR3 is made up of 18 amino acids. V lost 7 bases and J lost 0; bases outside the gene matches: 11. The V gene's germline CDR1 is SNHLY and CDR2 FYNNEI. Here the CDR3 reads CASTHRGTTFSGANVLTF. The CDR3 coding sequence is TGTGCCAGCACTCACAGGGGGACAACCTTCTCTGGGGCCAACGTCCTGACTTTC.

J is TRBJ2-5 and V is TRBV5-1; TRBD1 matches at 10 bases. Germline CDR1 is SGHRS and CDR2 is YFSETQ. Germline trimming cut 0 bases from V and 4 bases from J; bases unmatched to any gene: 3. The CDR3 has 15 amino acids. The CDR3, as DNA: TGCGCCAGCAGCTTGGAGGGACAGGGGAGAGAGACCCAGTACTTC. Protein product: CASSLEGQGRETQYF.

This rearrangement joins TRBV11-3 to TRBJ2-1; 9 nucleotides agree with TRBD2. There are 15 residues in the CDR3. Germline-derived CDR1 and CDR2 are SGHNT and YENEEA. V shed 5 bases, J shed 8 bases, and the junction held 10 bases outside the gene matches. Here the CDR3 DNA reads TGTGCCAGCAGCCCCCATAGCGGGAGCGGCTATGAGCAGTTCTTC. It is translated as CASSPHSGSGYEQFF.

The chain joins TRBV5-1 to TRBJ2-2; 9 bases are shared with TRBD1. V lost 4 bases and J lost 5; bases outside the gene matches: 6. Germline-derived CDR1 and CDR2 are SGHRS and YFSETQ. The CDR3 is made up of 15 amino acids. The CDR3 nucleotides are TGCGCCAGCAGCATGGGACAGGGAAGGACCGGGGAGCTGTTTTTT. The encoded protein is CASSMGQGRTGELFF.

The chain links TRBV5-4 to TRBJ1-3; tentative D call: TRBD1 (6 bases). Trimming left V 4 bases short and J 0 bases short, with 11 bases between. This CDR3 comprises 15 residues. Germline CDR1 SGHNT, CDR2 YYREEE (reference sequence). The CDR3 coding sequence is TGTGCCAGCAGCCGACAGGATTTCTCTGGAAACACCATATATTTT. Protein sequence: CASSRQDFSGNTIYF. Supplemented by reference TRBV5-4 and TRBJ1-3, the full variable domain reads ETGVTQSPTHLIKTRGQQVTLRCSSQSGHNTVSWYQQALGQGPQFIFQYYREEENGRGNFPPRFSGLQFPNYSSELNVNALELDDSALYLCASSRQDFSGNTIYFGEGSWLTVV.

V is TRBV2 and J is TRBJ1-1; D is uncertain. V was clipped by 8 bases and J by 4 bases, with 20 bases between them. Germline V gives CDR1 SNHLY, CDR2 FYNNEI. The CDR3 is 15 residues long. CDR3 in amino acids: CASQRSKTLRTEAFF. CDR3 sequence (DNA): TGTGCCAGCCAGCGAAGCAAAACTCTGCGCACTGAAGCTTTCTTT. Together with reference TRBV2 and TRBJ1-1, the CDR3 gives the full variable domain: EPEVTQTPSHQVTQMGQEVILRCVPISNHLYFYWYRQILGQKVEFLVSFYNNEISEKSEIFDDQFSVERPDGSNFTLKIRSTKLEDSAMYFCASQRSKTLRTEAFFGQGTRLTVV.

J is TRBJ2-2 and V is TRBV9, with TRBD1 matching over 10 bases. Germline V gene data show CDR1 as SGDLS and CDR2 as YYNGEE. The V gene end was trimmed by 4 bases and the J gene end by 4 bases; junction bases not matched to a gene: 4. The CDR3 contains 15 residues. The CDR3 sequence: CASSLGQGGTGELFF. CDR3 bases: TGTGCCAGCAGCCTAGGACAGGGGGGCACCGGGGAGCTGTTTTTT.

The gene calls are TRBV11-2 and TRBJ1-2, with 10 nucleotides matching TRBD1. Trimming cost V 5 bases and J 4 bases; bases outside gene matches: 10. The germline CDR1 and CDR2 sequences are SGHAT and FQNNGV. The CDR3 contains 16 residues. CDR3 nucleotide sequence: TGTGCCAGCAGCCCCAACCGGGACAGGGGTGGCTATGGCTACACCTTC. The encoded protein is CASSPNRDRGGYGYTF. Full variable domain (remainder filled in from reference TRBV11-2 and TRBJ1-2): EAGVAQSPRYKIIEKRQSVAFWCNPISGHATLYWYQQILGQGPKLLIQFQNNGVVDDSQLPKDRFSAERLKGVDSTLKIQPAKLEDSAVYLCASSPNRDRGGYGYTFGSGTRLTVV.

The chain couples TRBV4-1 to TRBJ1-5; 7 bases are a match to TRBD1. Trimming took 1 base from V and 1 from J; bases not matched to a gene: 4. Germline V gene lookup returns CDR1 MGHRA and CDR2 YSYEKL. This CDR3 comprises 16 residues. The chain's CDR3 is CASSQGPGGSNQPQHF. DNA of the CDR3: TGCGCCAGCAGCCAAGGCCCAGGGGGGAGCAATCAGCCCCAGCATTTT.

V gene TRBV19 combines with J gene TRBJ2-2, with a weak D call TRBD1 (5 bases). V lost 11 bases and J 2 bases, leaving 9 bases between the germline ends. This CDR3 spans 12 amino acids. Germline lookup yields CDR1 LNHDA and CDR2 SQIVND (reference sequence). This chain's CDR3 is CAWQGNTGELFF. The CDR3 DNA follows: TGTGCCTGGCAGGGTAACACCGGGGAGCTGTTTTTT.

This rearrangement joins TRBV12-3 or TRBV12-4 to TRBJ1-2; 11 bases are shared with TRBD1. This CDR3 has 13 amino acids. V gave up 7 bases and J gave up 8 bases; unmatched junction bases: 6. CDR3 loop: CASILGQGVGYTF. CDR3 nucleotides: TGTGCCAGCATCCTGGGACAGGGGGTAGGCTACACCTTC.

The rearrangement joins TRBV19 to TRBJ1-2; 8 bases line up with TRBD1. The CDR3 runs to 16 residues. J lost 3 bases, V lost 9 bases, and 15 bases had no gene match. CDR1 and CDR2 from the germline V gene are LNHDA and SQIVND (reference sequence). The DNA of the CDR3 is TGTGCCAGCCAACCCCACCGGACAGGGCGTCACTATGGCTACACCTTC. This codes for CASQPHRTGRHYGYTF.

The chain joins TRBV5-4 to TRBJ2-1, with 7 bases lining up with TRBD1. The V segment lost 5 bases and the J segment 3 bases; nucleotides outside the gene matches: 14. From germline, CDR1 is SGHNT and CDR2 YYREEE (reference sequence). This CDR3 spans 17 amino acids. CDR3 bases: TGTGCCAGCAGTTTCGAAACCGGGACAGTAATCTACAATGAGCAGTTCTTC. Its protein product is CASSFETGTVIYNEQFF.

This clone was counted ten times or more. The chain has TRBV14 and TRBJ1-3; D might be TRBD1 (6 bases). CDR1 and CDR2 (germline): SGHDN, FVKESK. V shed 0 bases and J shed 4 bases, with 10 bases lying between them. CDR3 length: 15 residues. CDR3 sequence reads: CASSQDPGTGNTIYF. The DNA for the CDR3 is TGTGCCAGCAGCCAAGATCCCGGGACAGGAAACACCATATATTTT.

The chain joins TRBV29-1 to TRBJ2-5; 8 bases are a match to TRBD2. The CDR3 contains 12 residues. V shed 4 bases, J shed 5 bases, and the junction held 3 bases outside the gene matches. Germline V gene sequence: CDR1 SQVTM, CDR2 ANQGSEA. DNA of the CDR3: TGCAGCGTTGGGGGACTAGGGGAGACCCAGTACTTC. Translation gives CSVGGLGETQYF.

CDR3 coding DNA: TGCGCCAGCAGCCAAGACCTTGACAGGCCCTCATACCTTTACGAGCAGTACTTC. It yields the protein CASSQDLDRPSYLYEQYF. The chain is built from TRBV4-3 and TRBJ2-7; perhaps TRBD1 as D (6 bases). CDR1 and CDR2 (germline): LGHNA, YSLEER. Trimming shortened V by 0 bases and J by 4 bases, and 22 bases separated the two germline ends. The CDR3 runs to 18 residues.

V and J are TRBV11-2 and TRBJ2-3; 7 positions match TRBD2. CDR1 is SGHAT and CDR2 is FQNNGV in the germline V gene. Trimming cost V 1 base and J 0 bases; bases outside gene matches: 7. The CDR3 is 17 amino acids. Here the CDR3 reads CASSLGGGGVSTDTQYF. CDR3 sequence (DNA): TGTGCCAGCAGCTTAGGCGGGGGAGGGGTCAGCACAGATACGCAGTATTTT.

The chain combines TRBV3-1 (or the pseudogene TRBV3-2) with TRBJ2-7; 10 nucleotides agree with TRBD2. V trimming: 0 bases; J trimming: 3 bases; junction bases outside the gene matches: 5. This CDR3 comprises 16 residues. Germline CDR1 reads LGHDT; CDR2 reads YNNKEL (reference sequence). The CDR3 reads CASSQEASGSLYEQYF. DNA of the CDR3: TGTGCCAGCAGCCAAGAGGCTAGCGGGAGCCTCTACGAGCAGTACTTC.

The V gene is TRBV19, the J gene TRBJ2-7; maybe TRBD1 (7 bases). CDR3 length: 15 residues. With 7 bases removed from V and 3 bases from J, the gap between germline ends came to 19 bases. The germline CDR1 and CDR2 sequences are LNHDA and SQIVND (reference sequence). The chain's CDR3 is CASNSKARGVYEQYF. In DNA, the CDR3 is TGTGCCAGTAACTCAAAGGCCAGGGGGGTCTACGAGCAGTACTTC.

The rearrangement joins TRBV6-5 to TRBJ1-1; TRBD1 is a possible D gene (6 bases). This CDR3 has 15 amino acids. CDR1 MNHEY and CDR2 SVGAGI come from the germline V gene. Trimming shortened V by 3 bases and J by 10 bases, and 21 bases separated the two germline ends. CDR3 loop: CASSYTGTPSGRAFF. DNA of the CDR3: TGTGCCAGCAGTTATACCGGGACACCGTCCGGTCGAGCTTTCTTT.

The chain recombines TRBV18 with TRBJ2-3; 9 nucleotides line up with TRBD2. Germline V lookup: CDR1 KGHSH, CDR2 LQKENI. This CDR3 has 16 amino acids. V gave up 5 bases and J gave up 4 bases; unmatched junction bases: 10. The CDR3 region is CASSSRSGSGADTQYF. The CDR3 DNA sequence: TGTGCCAGCTCATCCCGTAGCGGGAGTGGCGCAGATACGCAGTATTTT.

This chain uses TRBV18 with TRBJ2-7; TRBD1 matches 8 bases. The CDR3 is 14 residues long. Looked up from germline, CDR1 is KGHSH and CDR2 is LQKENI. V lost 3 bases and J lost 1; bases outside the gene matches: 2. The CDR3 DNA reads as TGTGCCAGCTCACCTTGGACAGGGTCCTACGAGCAGTACTTC. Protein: CASSPWTGSYEQYF. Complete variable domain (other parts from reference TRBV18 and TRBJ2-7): NAGVMQNPRHLVRRRGQEARLRCSPMKGHSHVYWYRQLPEEGLKFMVYLQKENIIDESGMPKERFSAEFPKEGPSILRIQQVVRGDSAAYFCASSPWTGSYEQYFGPGTRLTVT.

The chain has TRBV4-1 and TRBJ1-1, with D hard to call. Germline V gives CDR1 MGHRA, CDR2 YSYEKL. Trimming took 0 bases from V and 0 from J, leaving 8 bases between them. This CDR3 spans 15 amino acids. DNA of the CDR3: TGCGCCAGCAGCCAAGACCAGAAGATGAACACTGAAGCTTTCTTT. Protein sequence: CASSQDQKMNTEAFF.

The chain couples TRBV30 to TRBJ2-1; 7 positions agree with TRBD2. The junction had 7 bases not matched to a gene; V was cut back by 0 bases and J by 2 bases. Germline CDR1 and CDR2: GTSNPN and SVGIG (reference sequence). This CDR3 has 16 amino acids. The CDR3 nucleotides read TGTGCCTGGAGTGTACGGGGGAGGGCGACCTACAATGAGCAGTTCTTC. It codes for CAWSVRGRATYNEQFF.